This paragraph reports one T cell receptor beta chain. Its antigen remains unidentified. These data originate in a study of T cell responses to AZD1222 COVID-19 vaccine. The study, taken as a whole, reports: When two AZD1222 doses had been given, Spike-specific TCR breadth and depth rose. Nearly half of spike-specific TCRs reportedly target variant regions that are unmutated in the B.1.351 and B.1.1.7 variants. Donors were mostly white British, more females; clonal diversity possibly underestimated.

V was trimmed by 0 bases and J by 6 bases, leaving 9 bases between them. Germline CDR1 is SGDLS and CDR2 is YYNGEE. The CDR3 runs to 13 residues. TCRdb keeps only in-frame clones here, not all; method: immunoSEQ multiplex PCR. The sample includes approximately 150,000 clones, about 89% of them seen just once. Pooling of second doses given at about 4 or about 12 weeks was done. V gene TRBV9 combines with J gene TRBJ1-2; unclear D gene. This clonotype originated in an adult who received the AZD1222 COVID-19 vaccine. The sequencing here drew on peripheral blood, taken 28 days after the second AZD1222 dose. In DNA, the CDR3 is TGTGCCAGCAGCGTAGCGGTCAGAGATGGCTACACCTTC. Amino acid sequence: CASSVAVRDGYTF.